This TCR beta chain appears in the sequencing data of a study of CD8+ T cells in alopecia areata. Germline CDR1 is SGHDT and CDR2 is YYEEEE. The length of the CDR3 is 16 residues. Trimming at V came to 0 bases and at J to 5 bases, leaving 8 bases not matched to a gene. It was cDNA, reverse transcribed from extracted RNA, that served as the sequencing template. Produced via immunoSEQ multiplex PCR; TCRdb's table is partial and in-frame only. The data show some 200,000 clones, with roughly 56% seen just once and roughly 1.5% held by the top ten. Indicated treatment: oral pan-JAK inhibitor, 5-10 mg twice daily. This clone was recorded once.

The gene calls are TRBV5-6 and TRBJ2-7; 10 bases are a match to TRBD1. The source is a human donor with alopecia areata. This specimen was CD4+ T cells sorted from blood, taken at week 4, from a patient treated with tofacitinib. This chain's CDR3 is CASSLVPTGGTHEQYF. In DNA, the CDR3 is TGTGCCAGCAGCTTGGTCCCGACAGGGGGCACCCACGAGCAGTACTTC.